This T cell receptor beta chain was documented in a study of blood T cells in healthy people across ages (dated by TCRdb to about 2015). A note on the overall study: In model experiments, template switching captured roughly one uniquely barcoded TCR beta cDNA molecule for every two T cells. To avoid experimental bias, donors of different ages were spread randomly across the sequencing lanes. Donors were grouped into four age groups: young (average 16 years), middle-aged (over 35), aged (around 62) and long-lived (about 90). Using deep sequencing normalized with unique cDNA molecular identifiers, the study measured how TCR beta repertoire diversity changes with age. The study analyzed two additional independent replicas of 1 million unique cDNA reads from the same blood draw for two donors, one aged 18 to 30 and one aged 80 or older. Findings and caveats that apply to the study as a whole: Conclusive comparison of naive and antigen-experienced compartments was prevented by the profiling of bulk unsorted PBMCs. Compared with the aged group, the long-lived group had more naive CD4+ T cells, fewer expanded clones and increased TCR diversity, a pattern suggesting age selection. Total diversity estimates from one million sequenced T cells were considered lower bounds and underestimates. Observed TCR beta diversity correlated strongly with the percentage of naive T cells measured by flow cytometry. Observed TCR beta diversity per million T cells fell roughly linearly with age, and a significant reduction was already apparent by age around 36. Because donor CMV infection status was unknown, age-related changes in expanded clonotypes were potentially confounded.

Library creation used 5' RACE. Data came from an Illumina HiSeq 2500. A second roughly 7 to 11 cycle PCR used a sample-barcoded 5' primer and a J-beta primer mix. Each TCR beta cDNA molecule received a unique molecular identifier from a template-switch 5' adaptor carrying 12 random nucleotides. Each sample yielded at least 3 million CDR3-containing paired-end reads. All of the RNA was converted into first-strand cDNA using the Mint cDNA synthesis kit, with a TRBC-specific oligonucleotide serving as the primer. Following uracil-DNA glycosylase treatment, all cDNA underwent a first 18-cycle PCR with the universal primers M1SS and BC2_uni_R. On the study's bioinformatics: Each sample was normalized by randomly selecting 1 million high-quality reads, each carrying a distinct molecular identifier. Instead of being binned into consensus sequences, reads with shared molecular identifiers were discarded. MiTCR, with a Q25 quality threshold and the strictest error-elimination algorithm, was used for CDR3 identification, clonotype clustering and error correction. Lower-bound total TCR beta diversity was estimated with a nonparametric unseen species model using Euler transformation. Through fastp at Q25 and MiXCR, TCRdb rebuilt clones from the public reads, retaining in-frame beta chains. Entries are consolidated by CDR3 protein sequence, retaining the most common genes and DNA. None of the V and J calls come from the authors' own analysis; TCRdb made them. The sample yields approximately 810,000 distinct CDR3 sequences; more than 25% were counted once. The ten most abundant clones make up 15% to 20% of the sample.

The CDR3 runs 14 amino acids, cysteine and phenylalanine included. The retained sequence is limited to the CDR3, 42 bases, with the frame set at the first base. The germline V gene (reference sequence) sets CDR1 to LGHDT and CDR2 to YNNKEL. Concerning this clonotype itself: This clone's antigen is unknown. A junction end diverges from the germline sequence, so it may reflect a read error.

Donors were 39 systemically healthy Caucasian individuals from Russia aged roughly 6 to 90 years. Each donor gave ten milliliters of peripheral blood, drawn into EDTA-treated Vacutainer tubes. PBMCs were isolated by Ficoll-Paque density-gradient centrifugation, with at least 7 million obtained per sample. Total RNA was extracted from PBMCs with Trizol reagent, with at least 6 micrograms obtained per sample. The percentages of naive CD45RAhigh/CD27high T cells were determined by flow cytometry on a PBMC aliquot from every donor. The sample consisted of blood. The V and J genes are TRBV3-1 and TRBJ2-7; the D segment is perhaps TRBD1 or TRBD2, each sharing 5 matched bases. The clonotype was recovered from a woman aged 80 or older in good health. CDR3 reads: CASSLGTPSNEQYF. In nucleotide form, the sequence is TGTGCCAGCAGCCTCGGGACCCCCTCCAACGAGCAGTACTTC.